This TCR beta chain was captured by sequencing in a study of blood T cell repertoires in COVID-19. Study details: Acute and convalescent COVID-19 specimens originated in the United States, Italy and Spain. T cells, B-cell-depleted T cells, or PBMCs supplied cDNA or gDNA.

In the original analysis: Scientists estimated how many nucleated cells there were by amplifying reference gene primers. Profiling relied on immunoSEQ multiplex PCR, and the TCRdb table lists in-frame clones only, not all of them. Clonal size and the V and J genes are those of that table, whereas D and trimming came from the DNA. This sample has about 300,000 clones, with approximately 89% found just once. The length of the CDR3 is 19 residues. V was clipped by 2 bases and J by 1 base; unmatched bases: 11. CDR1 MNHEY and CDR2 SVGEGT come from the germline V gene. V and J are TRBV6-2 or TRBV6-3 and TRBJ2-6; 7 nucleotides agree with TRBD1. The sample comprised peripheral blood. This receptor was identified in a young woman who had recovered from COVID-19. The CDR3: CASSYGVRDRLSGANVLTF. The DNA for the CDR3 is TGTGCCAGCAGTTACGGGGTTCGGGACAGACTTTCTGGGGCCAACGTCCTGACTTTC.